The present T cell receptor (beta chain) was sequenced within a study of cytomegalovirus exposure and HLA in healthy donors. Trimming took 3 bases from V and 3 from J; bases not matched to a gene: 8. This CDR3 has 17 amino acids. In germline, CDR1 is SGHTA, CDR2 FQGNSA. The PCR ran on 60 Vbeta and 13 Jbeta primers. TCRdb's table, derived via immunoSEQ multiplex PCR, lists solely in-frame clones and lacks some. The sample lists about 180,000 clones, around 82% seen once, with 2% to 2.5% in the top ten. This chain uses TRBV7-2 with TRBJ2-3; TRBD1 matches 11 bases. The sequenced material came from PBMCs. This sequence originates from a woman aged 30 to 39 in good health and CMV-seropositive. CDR3: CASSFPRTGGITDTQYF. The CDR3 DNA reads as TGTGCCAGCAGCTTCCCTCGGACAGGGGGCATTACAGATACGCAGTATTTT.